This record looks at one T cell receptor (beta chain) sequence and its context. This CDR3 is built from 12 residues. CDR1 and CDR2 (germline): KGHDR, SFDVKD. Trimming took 9 bases from V and 7 from J, leaving 14 bases between them. The sample comes from a study of spatial heterogeneity in lung cancer. Whole-study context: Alpha-chain sequences were consistently detected in smaller numbers than beta-chain sequences.

TCRdb recomputed calls from the 5' RACE reads with MiXCR, one row per CDR3 protein. The sample shows 8,500 to 13,000 distinct CDR3 sequences, roughly 7.9% of them seen only once. This sample's time point: sample taken at primary tumor resection. The authors sequenced whole RNA from tumor, nontumor lung or frozen PBMC without sorting. The sequence was collected from a male donor with early-stage non-small cell lung cancer. The sample was PBMCs, taken at surgery. The J gene is TRBJ1-1, the V gene TRBV24-1; no clear D gene. The CDR3 DNA reads as TGTGCCACCGAATCCAGCCGGGGTGAAGCTTTCTTT. This codes for CATESSRGEAFF.